These T cell receptor beta chains were read from a single sample in a study of T-cell memory formation after mild COVID-19. TCRdb reanalysed the 5' RACE reads using MiXCR and keeps one entry per CDR3 protein. The sample lists roughly 250,000 distinct CDR3 sequences, around 17% occurring once. The sample consisted of PBMCs or a T cell subset sorted from them (not recorded which). These receptors all stem from a man younger than 30 who had mild COVID-19 (a few samples of this study predate the infection). Cell type and time point are not known. CDR3s include the opening cysteine and the closing phenylalanine or tryptophan. A D gene is named only where the DNA matches it firmly. Rows give clone size only sometimes, using once, few, many, or a class for an expanded clone.

j_call: TRBJ1-1; d_call: -; clone_size: -; v_call: TRBV27; cdr3_aa: CASSSMGGFSYTEAFF; cdr3_nt: TGTGCCAGCAGTTCAATGGGTGGTTTCTCGTACACTGAAGCTTTCTTT
j_call: TRBJ1-4; d_call: -; clone_size: -; v_call: TRBV5-1; cdr3_aa: CASSLGARTNEKLFF; cdr3_nt: TGCGCCAGCAGCTTGGGTGCGAGGACTAATGAAAAACTGTTTTTT
j_call: TRBJ2-3; d_call: TRBD2; clone_size: -; v_call: TRBV20-1; cdr3_aa: CSARVTSGGTDTQYF; cdr3_nt: TGCAGTGCTAGAGTGACTAGCGGGGGCACAGATACGCAGTATTTT
j_call: TRBJ2-3; d_call: TRBD2; clone_size: few; v_call: TRBV5-1; cdr3_aa: CASSLVSGGNTQYF; cdr3_nt: TGCGCCAGCAGCTTAGTCAGCGGGGGGAATACGCAGTATTTT
j_call: TRBJ1-5; d_call: -; clone_size: -; v_call: TRBV6-5; cdr3_aa: CASSTRSNQPQHF; cdr3_nt: TGTGCCAGCAGCACTAGAAGCAATCAGCCCCAGCATTTT
j_call: TRBJ2-5; d_call: -; clone_size: few; v_call: TRBV7-2; cdr3_aa: CASSLVTDWAETQYF; cdr3_nt: TGTGCCAGCAGCTTAGTAACGGATTGGGCAGAGACCCAGTACTTC
j_call: TRBJ2-7; d_call: TRBD1; clone_size: many; v_call: TRBV4-2; cdr3_aa: CASSQELTGASYEQYF; cdr3_nt: TGTGCCAGCAGCCAAGAACTGACAGGGGCCTCCTACGAGCAGTACTTC
j_call: TRBJ2-1; d_call: TRBD1; clone_size: -; v_call: TRBV20-1; cdr3_aa: CSVRGDRVFDEQFF; cdr3_nt: TGCAGTGTCAGGGGGGACAGGGTATTCGATGAGCAGTTCTTC
j_call: TRBJ2-7; d_call: -; clone_size: -; v_call: TRBV18; cdr3_aa: CASSPPMNRRYEQYF; cdr3_nt: TGTGCCAGCTCACCACCTATGAACAGGCGCTACGAGCAGTACTTC
j_call: TRBJ2-2; d_call: -; clone_size: -; v_call: TRBV6-2/TRBV6-3; cdr3_aa: CASSYSITDLTGELFF; cdr3_nt: TGTGCCAGCAGTTACTCGATAACGGACCTCACCGGGGAGCTGTTTTTT
j_call: TRBJ1-1; d_call: -; clone_size: many; v_call: TRBV11-2; cdr3_aa: CASSFGQYYTEAFF; cdr3_nt: TGTGCCAGCAGCTTCGGACAGTACTACACTGAAGCTTTCTTT
j_call: TRBJ2-3; d_call: -; clone_size: few; v_call: TRBV10-3; cdr3_aa: CASWGLDTQYF; cdr3_nt: TGTGCCTCTTGGGGTTTAGATACGCAGTATTTT
j_call: TRBJ1-5; d_call: -; clone_size: few; v_call: TRBV20-1; cdr3_aa: CSALEVGKQPQHF; cdr3_nt: TGCAGTGCTCTAGAGGTCGGGAAACAGCCCCAGCATTTT
j_call: TRBJ1-6; d_call: -; clone_size: -; v_call: TRBV9; cdr3_aa: CASSGSGLNSPLHF; cdr3_nt: TGTGCCAGCAGCGGCTCAGGCCTTAATTCACCCCTCCACTTT
j_call: TRBJ1-6; d_call: -; clone_size: -; v_call: TRBV18; cdr3_aa: CASSPTQQNSPLHF; cdr3_nt: TGTGCCAGCTCACCAACACAGCAAAATTCACCCCTCCACTTT
j_call: TRBJ1-5; d_call: -; clone_size: few; v_call: TRBV6-2/TRBV6-3; cdr3_aa: CASKARGDGKQPQHF; cdr3_nt: TGTGCCAGCAAGGCGAGGGGGGACGGGAAACAGCCCCAGCATTTT
j_call: TRBJ1-5; d_call: -; clone_size: few; v_call: TRBV9; cdr3_aa: CASSPGQGQPQHF; cdr3_nt: TGTGCCAGCAGCCCAGGGCAGGGGCAGCCCCAGCATTTT
j_call: TRBJ2-5; d_call: -; clone_size: few; v_call: TRBV12-3/TRBV12-4; cdr3_aa: CASSPGPSQETQYF; cdr3_nt: TGTGCCAGCAGTCCCGGGCCATCACAAGAGACCCAGTACTTC
j_call: TRBJ1-2; d_call: -; clone_size: -; v_call: TRBV2; cdr3_aa: CASSEGEDYGYTF; cdr3_nt: TGTGCCAGCAGTGAGGGGGAAGACTATGGCTACACCTTC
j_call: TRBJ2-7; d_call: -; clone_size: -; v_call: TRBV5-1; cdr3_aa: CASSRGSFEDEQYF; cdr3_nt: TGCGCCAGCAGCCGGGGTAGCTTTGAGGACGAGCAGTACTTC
j_call: TRBJ2-5; d_call: -; clone_size: few; v_call: TRBV4-1; cdr3_aa: CASSQEGYQETQYF; cdr3_nt: TGCGCCAGCAGCCAAGAGGGGTACCAAGAGACCCAGTACTTC
j_call: TRBJ1-5; d_call: -; clone_size: -; v_call: TRBV18; cdr3_aa: CASSQGIGGNQPQHF; cdr3_nt: TGTGCCAGCTCACAAGGGATTGGGGGCAATCAGCCCCAGCATTTT
j_call: TRBJ2-3; d_call: -; clone_size: -; v_call: TRBV12-3/TRBV12-4; cdr3_aa: CASRTRGRGTDTQYF; cdr3_nt: TGTGCCAGCAGGACCCGGGGAAGGGGCACAGATACGCAGTATTTT
j_call: TRBJ2-3; d_call: -; clone_size: many; v_call: TRBV4-3; cdr3_aa: CASSQAGAPPATQYF; cdr3_nt: TGCGCCAGCAGCCAAGCCGGGGCTCCTCCCGCTACGCAGTATTTT
j_call: TRBJ2-4; d_call: -; clone_size: many; v_call: TRBV7-2; cdr3_aa: CASSLGPGQGGNIQYF; cdr3_nt: TGTGCCAGCAGCTTGGGACCCGGACAGGGAGGGAACATTCAGTACTTC
j_call: TRBJ1-2; d_call: TRBD1; clone_size: -; v_call: TRBV7-3; cdr3_aa: CASSPGTQGYYGYTF; cdr3_nt: TGTGCCAGCAGCCCCGGAACACAGGGGTACTATGGCTACACCTTC
j_call: TRBJ2-7; d_call: -; clone_size: few; v_call: TRBV6-1; cdr3_aa: CASSDRIGGGATYEQYF; cdr3_nt: TGTGCCAGCAGTGATAGGATTGGAGGGGGCGCGACCTACGAGCAGTACTTC
j_call: TRBJ2-1; d_call: TRBD1; clone_size: few; v_call: TRBV5-1; cdr3_aa: CASSLGETGDFYNEQFF; cdr3_nt: TGCGCCAGCAGCTTGGGCGAGACAGGGGATTTCTACAATGAGCAGTTCTTC
j_call: TRBJ2-3; d_call: -; clone_size: -; v_call: TRBV10-3; cdr3_aa: CAISESGQRTDTQYF; cdr3_nt: TGTGCCATCAGTGAGTCTGGACAGAGGACAGATACGCAGTATTTT
j_call: TRBJ1-1; d_call: -; clone_size: many; v_call: TRBV5-1; cdr3_aa: CASSLEGVGAFF; cdr3_nt: TGCGCCAGCAGCTTGGAGGGTGTCGGAGCTTTCTTT
j_call: TRBJ1-1; d_call: TRBD1; clone_size: -; v_call: TRBV4-2; cdr3_aa: CASSQEKGTGITEAFF; cdr3_nt: TGTGCCAGCAGCCAAGAGAAGGGGACAGGGATCACTGAAGCTTTCTTT
j_call: TRBJ2-3; d_call: TRBD1; clone_size: many; v_call: TRBV7-2; cdr3_aa: CASSPDRSTDTQYF; cdr3_nt: TGTGCCAGCAGCCCGGACAGGTCCACAGATACGCAGTATTTT
j_call: TRBJ2-4; d_call: -; clone_size: -; v_call: TRBV7-2; cdr3_aa: CASSAPGLAKNIQYF; cdr3_nt: TGTGCCAGCAGCGCCCCGGGGCTAGCCAAAAACATTCAGTACTTC
j_call: TRBJ1-2; d_call: -; clone_size: -; v_call: TRBV22-1; cdr3_aa: CPGDGYTF; cdr3_nt: TGTCCTGGGGATGGCTACACCTTC
j_call: TRBJ2-4; d_call: TRBD1; clone_size: once; v_call: TRBV18; cdr3_aa: CASSPDRGRNIQYF; cdr3_nt: TGTGCCAGCTCGCCGGACAGGGGGAGAAACATTCAGTACTTC
j_call: TRBJ2-1; d_call: TRBD2; clone_size: -; v_call: TRBV4-3; cdr3_aa: CASSPSSGGRGEQFF; cdr3_nt: TGCGCCAGCAGCCCTTCTAGCGGGGGGAGGGGCGAGCAGTTCTTC
j_call: TRBJ2-1; d_call: TRBD2; clone_size: many; v_call: TRBV4-2; cdr3_aa: CASSLRLAGSYNEQFF; cdr3_nt: TGTGCCAGCAGCCTGCGACTAGCGGGGTCCTACAATGAGCAGTTCTTC
j_call: TRBJ2-1; d_call: -; clone_size: many; v_call: TRBV4-3; cdr3_aa: CASSQDIRVNEQFF; cdr3_nt: TGCGCCAGCAGCCAAGATATAAGGGTAAATGAGCAGTTCTTC
j_call: TRBJ1-4; d_call: -; clone_size: -; v_call: TRBV6-6; cdr3_aa: CASRRTQGEKLFF; cdr3_nt: TGTGCCAGCAGGCGAACCCAAGGAGAAAAACTGTTTTTT
j_call: TRBJ2-2; d_call: -; clone_size: few; v_call: TRBV9; cdr3_aa: CASSVAETTGELFF; cdr3_nt: TGTGCCAGCAGCGTAGCGGAAACCACCGGGGAGCTGTTTTTT
j_call: TRBJ1-1; d_call: -; clone_size: -; v_call: TRBV19; cdr3_aa: CASRIRGNTEAFF; cdr3_nt: TGTGCCAGTAGGATCAGGGGGAACACTGAAGCTTTCTTT
j_call: TRBJ1-2; d_call: -; clone_size: -; v_call: TRBV6-5; cdr3_aa: CASSLFGANYGYTF; cdr3_nt: TGTGCCAGCAGTTTATTTGGAGCTAACTATGGCTACACCTTC
j_call: TRBJ1-2; d_call: TRBD1; clone_size: few; v_call: TRBV29-1; cdr3_aa: CSAATGSDYGYTF; cdr3_nt: TGCAGCGCCGCGACAGGGTCTGACTATGGCTACACCTTC
j_call: TRBJ1-4; d_call: -; clone_size: many; v_call: TRBV6-2/TRBV6-3; cdr3_aa: CASTPGRENEKLFF; cdr3_nt: TGTGCCAGCACCCCGGGACGTGAGAATGAAAAACTGTTTTTT
j_call: TRBJ1-2; d_call: -; clone_size: many; v_call: TRBV7-2; cdr3_aa: CASSPTGRDYGYTF; cdr3_nt: TGTGCCAGCAGCCCAACAGGGAGAGACTATGGCTACACCTTC
j_call: TRBJ1-1; d_call: -; clone_size: few; v_call: TRBV15; cdr3_aa: CATSPEEGLKAFF; cdr3_nt: TGTGCCACCAGCCCAGAGGAAGGTCTCAAAGCTTTCTTT
j_call: TRBJ1-1; d_call: TRBD1; clone_size: -; v_call: TRBV5-1; cdr3_aa: CASFSGTGGTEAFF; cdr3_nt: TGCGCCAGCTTCTCCGGGACAGGAGGCACTGAAGCTTTCTTT
j_call: TRBJ2-3; d_call: TRBD2; clone_size: few; v_call: TRBV5-1; cdr3_aa: CASSLMGLRDTQYF; cdr3_nt: TGCGCCAGCAGCTTGATGGGACTACGAGATACGCAGTATTTT
j_call: TRBJ1-2; d_call: -; clone_size: few; v_call: TRBV29-1; cdr3_aa: CSAVSWNYGYTF; cdr3_nt: TGCAGCGCCGTATCATGGAACTATGGCTACACCTTC
j_call: TRBJ1-5; d_call: TRBD1; clone_size: few; v_call: TRBV12-3/TRBV12-4; cdr3_aa: CASSPTQGAQNQPQHF; cdr3_nt: TGTGCCAGCAGTCCAACACAGGGGGCACAAAATCAGCCCCAGCATTTT
j_call: TRBJ1-1; d_call: TRBD1; clone_size: -; v_call: TRBV27; cdr3_aa: CASSSLTGVSNTEAFF; cdr3_nt: TGTGCCAGCAGTTCTTTGACAGGGGTATCGAACACTGAAGCTTTCTTT